One and the same sample provided the 22 T cell receptor beta chains below, sequenced in a study of T cell responses to AZD1222 COVID-19 vaccine. Measured with immunoSEQ multiplex PCR; TCRdb has only the in-frame clones, and not every one. The sample has roughly 180,000 clones; just over 90% are singletons. The specimen comprised peripheral blood, sampled on day 0 of AZD1222 vaccination. The receptors originated from an adult in good health.

The V and J genes are TRBV28 and TRBJ1-3; no reliable D call. Germline CDR1 and CDR2: MDHEN and SYDVKM. Trimming removed 3 bases from V and 1 base from J, with 19 bases in between. CDR3 length: 18 residues. Written as DNA, the CDR3 is TGTGCCAGCAGTTTTCGGGCCCCCCGTATGAGTTCTGGAAACACCATATATTTT. Translating it yields CASSFRAPRMSSGNTIYF.

Worth noting for this clone: The same CDR3 can be traced to other DNA sequences in this sample. The rearrangement uses TRBV6-2 or TRBV6-3 and TRBJ2-7; D uncertain. V gave up 2 bases and J gave up 2 bases, with 7 bases separating them. Germline V gene sequence: CDR1 MNHEY, CDR2 SVGEGT. This CDR3 contains 13 residues. Here the CDR3 reads CASSYLGPYEQYF. For the CDR3, the DNA is TGTGCCAGCAGTTACCTTGGGCCCTACGAGCAGTACTTC.

As regards this clone: One junction end does not reproduce the germline sequence, and a read error may be involved. J is TRBJ2-6 and V is TRBV7-7, with 10 positions matching TRBD1. The CDR3 consists of 13 residues. Germline V gene lookup returns CDR1 SSHAT and CDR2 FNYEAQ (reference sequence). CDR3 nucleotide sequence: TGTGCTAGCAGCCGGGACAGGGGAGATGGCCTGACTTTC. This encodes CASSRDRGDGLTF.

The chain links TRBV30 to TRBJ2-2, with D possibly being TRBD1 (6 bases). Germline loops: CDR1 GTSNPN, CDR2 SVGIG (reference sequence). The CDR3 totals 12 residues. With 8 bases removed from V and 3 bases from J, the gap between germline ends came to 10 bases. The CDR3 coding sequence is TGTGCCAGACAGGACTACACCGGGGAGCTGTTTTTT. It yields the protein CARQDYTGELFF.

The chain combines TRBV5-8 with TRBJ1-2, with D unresolved. CDR1 and CDR2 (germline): SGHTS, YDEGEE. CDR3 length: 14 residues. V lost 1 base to trimming and J lost 4 bases, with 11 bases between them. CDR3 loop: CASSLSGDTYGYTF. The CDR3 DNA sequence: TGTGCCAGCAGCTTGTCGGGCGATACCTATGGCTACACCTTC. The full variable domain, with the rest looked up from reference TRBV5-8 and TRBJ1-2, is EAGVTQSPTHLIKTRGQQATLRCSPISGHTSVYWYQQALGLGLQFLLWYDEGEERNRGNFPPRFSGRQFPNYSSELNVNALELEDSALYLCASSLSGDTYGYTFGSGTRLTVV.

Here the CDR3 DNA reads TGTGCCAGCACCACGGTCGCTGGAAACACCATATATTTT. As protein: CASTTVAGNTIYF. V and J are TRBV7-2 and TRBJ1-3; no clear D gene. Trimming stripped 7 bases from V and 2 bases from J, with 9 bases between. The CDR3 has 13 residues. The germline V gene has CDR1 SGHTA and CDR2 FQGNSA.

J is TRBJ1-6 and V is TRBV5-1; 8 bases are a match to TRBD1. Germline CDR1 reads SGHRS; CDR2 reads YFSETQ. The CDR3 loop spans 15 amino acids. V lost 0 bases, J lost 11 bases, and 7 bases stayed unmatched. The CDR3 is CASSLEAGGFPPLHF. The CDR3 DNA follows: TGCGCCAGCAGCTTGGAGGCAGGGGGCTTTCCACCCCTCCACTTT.

The chain uses TRBV7-9 and TRBJ2-4, with D possibly being TRBD1 (5 bases). CDR1 and CDR2 (germline): SEHNR, FQNEAQ (reference sequence). V gave up 5 bases and J gave up 2 bases, with 7 bases separating them. The CDR3 runs 13 residues. The chain's CDR3 is CASSPGTKNIQYF. CDR3 DNA sequence: TGTGCCAGCAGCCCAGGGACCAAAAACATTCAGTACTTC.

This chain joins TRBV5-4 and TRBJ2-3, with no clear D. Germline CDR1 is SGHNT and CDR2 is YYREEE (reference sequence). The V and J ends lost 0 bases and 9 bases respectively, with 14 bases between them. CDR3 size: 14 residues. The CDR3 reads CASSLVGSKQTQYF. The CDR3 region has the DNA TGTGCCAGCAGCTTGGTGGGATCCAAGCAGACGCAGTATTTT.

The V call is TRBV5-1, the J call TRBJ1-1, with no clear D. The CDR3 sequence is 16 residues long. CDR1 is SGHRS, CDR2 YFSETQ, per germline. Trimming removed 0 bases from V and 0 bases from J, with 12 bases in between. The CDR3 region is CASSLDGVVMNTEAFF. The CDR3 DNA sequence: TGCGCCAGCAGCTTGGATGGGGTAGTTATGAACACTGAAGCTTTCTTT.

The chain has TRBV9 and TRBJ1-1; possible D gene TRBD1, 6 bases. V was cut by 3 bases and J by 10 bases, with 19 bases left in between. The germline CDR1 and CDR2 sequences are SGDLS and YYNGEE. This CDR3 comprises 14 residues. In DNA form, the CDR3 reads TGTGCCAGCAGCGATGAGATACAGGGTATTATAGCTTTCTTT. Its protein is CASSDEIQGIIAFF.

This sequence joins TRBV7-9 and TRBJ1-1; TRBD1 matches at 9 bases. The CDR3 runs 14 residues. Germline values: CDR1 SEHNR, CDR2 FQNEAQ (reference sequence). The V segment lost 2 bases and the J segment 12 bases; nucleotides outside the gene matches: 10. The CDR3 DNA reads TGTGCCAGCAGCTTATGGGGGACAGGGCTCTTGACTTTCTTT. Translating gives CASSLWGTGLLTFF.

J is TRBJ2-3 and V is TRBV6-2 or TRBV6-3; D remains unclear. Germline V gene data show CDR1 as MNHEY and CDR2 as SVGEGT. Trimming cost V 6 bases and J 2 bases, with 6 bases left between them. This CDR3 is 12 amino acids long. The CDR3: CASSRPTDTQYF. The CDR3 nucleotides read TGTGCCAGCAGCAGACCCACAGATACGCAGTATTTT.

The rearrangement links TRBV9 to TRBJ2-2; D is possibly TRBD2 (5 bases). CDR3 length: 15 amino acids. Germline V gene data show CDR1 as SGDLS and CDR2 as YYNGEE. Trimming shortened V by 4 bases and J by 3 bases, and 13 bases separated the two germline ends. The CDR3 spells CASSPRGSHTGELFF. The CDR3 bases are TGTGCCAGCAGCCCGCGAGGGAGTCACACCGGGGAGCTGTTTTTT.

The chain joins TRBV6-2 or TRBV6-3 to TRBJ2-3; 10 bases agree with TRBD2. From germline, CDR1 is MNHEY and CDR2 SVGEGT. The CDR3 spans 16 residues. The V and J ends lost 6 bases and 6 bases, in that order; junction bases with no gene match: 12. This CDR3 reads CASSPVSGGAWDTQYF. The CDR3 DNA is TGTGCCAGCAGCCCTGTCAGCGGGGGGGCGTGGGATACGCAGTATTTT.

The count of this clone is one. This chain uses TRBV6-2 or TRBV6-3 with TRBJ2-1, with D perhaps matching TRBD1 or TRBD2 (5 bases each). The V gene lost 2 bases and the J gene lost 3 bases, with 8 bases spanning the gap. The germline V gene encodes CDR1 MNHEY and CDR2 SVGEGT. The CDR3 is 14 amino acids. CDR3 protein: CASSYVGVYNEQFF. DNA of the CDR3: TGTGCCAGCAGTTACGTGGGGGTCTACAATGAGCAGTTCTTC.

The chain recombines TRBV5-5 with TRBJ2-3, with 10 bases fitting TRBD2. The CDR3 consists of 16 residues. J gave up 2 bases and V 2 bases, and 5 bases lay outside the gene matches. Germline lookup yields CDR1 SGHKS and CDR2 YYEKEE (reference sequence). The CDR3 region is CASSLAGGANTDTQYF. CDR3 DNA: TGTGCCAGCAGCTTAGCGGGGGGGGCTAACACAGATACGCAGTATTTT.

V usage is TRBV27 and J usage is TRBJ2-1, with D uncertain. Germline V CDR1 and CDR2: MNHEY, SMNVEV (reference sequence). This CDR3 contains 11 residues. V was cut by 3 bases and J by 3 bases, with 0 bases left in between. CDR3 DNA sequence: TGTGCCAGCAGTTTCTACAATGAGCAGTTCTTC. Residues: CASSFYNEQFF.

V and J are TRBV4-2 and TRBJ1-5; TRBD1 is a possible D gene (6 bases). This CDR3 has 13 amino acids. Germline CDR1 is LGHNA and CDR2 is YNFKEQ. The V and J ends lost 4 bases and 14 bases respectively, with 18 bases between them. The CDR3 coding sequence is TGTGCCAGCAGCCCGTTGGAGGGGGACCCCAAGCATTTT. Protein product: CASSPLEGDPKHF.

The chain joins TRBV19 to TRBJ1-5; D perhaps matches TRBD1 (6 bases). Germline CDR1 reads LNHDA; CDR2 reads SQIVND (reference sequence). The CDR3 sequence is 13 residues long. V was pared by 4 bases and J by 7 bases, with 11 bases between. CDR3: CASSTHGGQPQHF. CDR3 nucleotide sequence: TGTGCCAGTAGTACCCACGGGGGCCAGCCCCAGCATTTT.

The chain uses TRBV6-2 or TRBV6-3 and TRBJ1-1; TRBD1 matches 7 bases. Trimming removed 5 bases from V and 4 bases from J; junction bases left unmatched: 13. The CDR3 has 16 residues. Germline V gene data show CDR1 as MNHEY and CDR2 as SVGEGT. The CDR3 DNA reads as TGTGCCAGCAGTGCAACCCGAACACAGGGGAGCACTGAAGCTTTCTTT. Protein product: CASSATRTQGSTEAFF.

The sample holds a few counts of this clone. The rearrangement uses TRBV2 and TRBJ2-7, with TRBD1 matching over 10 bases. The CDR3 is 15 residues long. V shed 6 bases and J 0 bases; nucleotides not matched to a gene: 5. CDR1 and CDR2 from the germline V gene are SNHLY and FYNNEI. As DNA, the CDR3 is TGTGCCAGCAGAAGGGACAGGGGAGGCTCCTACGAGCAGTACTTC. Protein product: CASRRDRGGSYEQYF.